Reported below is one T cell receptor beta chain. Only one count was recorded for this clone. Its cognate antigen has yet to be identified. There are no base qualities to consult, and no much larger clone falls within one base. The CDR3 regions of human TCRbeta chains were analyzed by immunosequencing. From the authors' description of their analysis: TCRs in the repertoires were compared against a reference library of SARS-CoV-2-specific TCRs that had been generated with the MIRA antigen-specificity platform. Breadth was defined as the fraction of unique TCRs that were SARS-CoV-2-associated. Depth was defined as the fraction of total T cells that were SARS-CoV-2-associated. Each spike-specific TCR was assigned to its reactive spike region and to a CD4 or CD8 class using the MIRA data. Log10-transformed breadth and depth values were compared by one-way ANOVA with Sidak's multiple comparisons tests. What TCRdb holds here is the immuneACCESS table cut down to in-frame rearrangements. Part of the clones is not present; checked against another copy, under half of the missing clones reflect an unresolved V gene, and the others are unexplained. D and trimming come from the DNA, and the V and J calls and clone size come from that table. In all, the sample holds 95,000 to 150,000 clones, and under 90% of those were seen once. The top ten clonotypes cover 4.4% of the sample.

The data derive from a study of T cell responses to AZD1222 COVID-19 vaccine (dated by TCRdb to 2020 to 2023). Study-wide context: AZD1222 recipients with second doses at about 4 weeks or about 12 weeks were pooled, because spike-specific TCR depth and breadth did not differ between schedules. TCR sequencing covered more than 230 trial participants: approximately 200 given two doses of AZD1222 and 26 given two doses of MenACWY control vaccine. Enrollment into the trials was organized by age into subgroups of 18-55, 56-69 and 70-plus years, and those subgroups contained roughly 140, 27 and 60 TCR-sequenced participants, respectively. Findings and caveats that apply to the study as a whole: In the small 56-69-year group, the increase in depth fell short of significance, most likely because of low power. Conclusions about previously exposed vaccinees are limited, since just a handful of AZD1222 recipients were seropositive for SARS-CoV-2 at baseline. The whole spike protein was spanned by vaccine-associated CD4 TCRs, and dominant responses were seen in regions 160-218 and 743-854. Reportedly, almost half of the unique spike-specific TCRs recognized epitopes lying outside the regions that are mutated in the B.1.351 and B.1.1.7 variants. Participants were mostly white British and included more females than males, and it was suggested by the authors that clonal diversity may have been underestimated. No day 14 peak-response samples were available, so repertoires were characterized only after the peak T cell response. Spike-specific TCR breadth and depth rose significantly after two AZD1222 doses compared with day 0 and with MenACWY recipients.

What the time point label conveys for this sample: baseline before first vaccination. The vaccinee samples were drawn from two UK trials, COV001 and COV002, one of which was a single-blind randomized controlled phase 2/3 trial testing AZD1222 (ChAdOx1 nCoV-19) in healthy adults. For TCRbeta chain sequencing, PBMC samples from trial participants were taken at day 0 and at day 28 after the second dose. The CDR3 numbers 12 residues from cysteine through phenylalanine. Here the CDR3 DNA is all that survives: 36 bases in frame from base 1. At the junction V is shortened by 4 bases and J by 5 bases, with 8 bases in between. Via the germline V gene (reference sequence), CDR1 is LGHDT and CDR2 YNNKEL.

Sequenced here: peripheral blood, sampled on day 0 of AZD1222 vaccination. The rearrangement joined TRBV3-1 (or the pseudogene TRBV3-2) to TRBJ1-2; the D gene cannot be resolved reliably. The TCR comes from an adult in good health. CDR3 reads: CASSPGLYGYTF. The DNA sequence is TGTGCCAGCAGCCCCGGACTATATGGCTACACCTTC.